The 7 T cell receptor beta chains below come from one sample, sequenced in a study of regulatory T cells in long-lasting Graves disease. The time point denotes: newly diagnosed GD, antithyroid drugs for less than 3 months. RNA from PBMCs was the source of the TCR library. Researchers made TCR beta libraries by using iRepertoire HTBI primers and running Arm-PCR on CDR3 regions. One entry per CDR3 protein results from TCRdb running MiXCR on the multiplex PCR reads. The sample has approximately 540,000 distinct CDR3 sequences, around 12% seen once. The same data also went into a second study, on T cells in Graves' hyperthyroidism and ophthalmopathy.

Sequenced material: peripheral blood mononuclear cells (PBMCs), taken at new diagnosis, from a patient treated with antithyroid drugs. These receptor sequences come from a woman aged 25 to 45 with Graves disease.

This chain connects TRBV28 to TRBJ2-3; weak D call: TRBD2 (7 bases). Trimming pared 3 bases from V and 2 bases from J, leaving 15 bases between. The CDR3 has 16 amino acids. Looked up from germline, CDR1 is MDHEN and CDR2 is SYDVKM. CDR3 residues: CASSLGSRGLTDTQYF. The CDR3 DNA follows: TGTGCCAGCAGTTTGGGCTCGCGGGGGCTCACAGATACGCAGTATTTT.

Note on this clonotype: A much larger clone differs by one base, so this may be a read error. CDR3 sequence: CAGSYDREETQYF. The CDR3 DNA sequence: TGTGCCGGCAGTTATGACAGGGAAGAGACCCAGTACTTC. The V call is TRBV2, the J call TRBJ2-1; the match to TRBD1 covers 7 bases. The DNA end favors TRBJ2-5, so the J call may be wrong. This CDR3 has 13 amino acids. CDR1 is SNHLY, CDR2 FYNNEI, per germline.

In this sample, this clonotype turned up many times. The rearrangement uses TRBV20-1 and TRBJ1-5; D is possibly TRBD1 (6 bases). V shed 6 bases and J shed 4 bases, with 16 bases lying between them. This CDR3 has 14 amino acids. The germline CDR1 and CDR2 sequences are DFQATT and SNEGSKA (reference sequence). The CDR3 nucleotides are TGCAGTGCCCGAACCACAGGGATTAATCAGCCCCAGCATTTT. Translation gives CSARTTGINQPQHF.

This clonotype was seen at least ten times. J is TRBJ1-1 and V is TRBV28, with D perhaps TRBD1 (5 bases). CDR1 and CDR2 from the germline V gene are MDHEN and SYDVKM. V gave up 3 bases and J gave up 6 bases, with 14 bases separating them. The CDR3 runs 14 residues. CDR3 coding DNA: TGTGCCAGCAGTTTTCACGGGGCGCGGCCTGAAGCTTTCTTT. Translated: CASSFHGARPEAFF.

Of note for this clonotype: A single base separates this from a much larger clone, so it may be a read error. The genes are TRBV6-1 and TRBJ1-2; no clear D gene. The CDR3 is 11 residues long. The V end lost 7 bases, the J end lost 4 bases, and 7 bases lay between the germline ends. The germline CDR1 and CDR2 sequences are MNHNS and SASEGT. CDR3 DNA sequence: TGTGCCAGCAAACTTGGCTATGGCTACACCTTC. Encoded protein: CASKLGYGYTF.

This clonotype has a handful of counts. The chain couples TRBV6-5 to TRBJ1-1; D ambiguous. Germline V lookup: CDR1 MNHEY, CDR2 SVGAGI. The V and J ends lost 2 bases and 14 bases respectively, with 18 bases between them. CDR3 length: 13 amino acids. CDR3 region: CASSYAPSFPAFF. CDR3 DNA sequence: TGTGCCAGCAGTTACGCCCCGTCGTTTCCAGCCTTCTTT.

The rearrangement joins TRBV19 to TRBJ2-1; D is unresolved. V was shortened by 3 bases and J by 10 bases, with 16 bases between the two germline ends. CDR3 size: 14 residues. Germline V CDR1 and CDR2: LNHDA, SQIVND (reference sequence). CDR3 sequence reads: CASSIDGMDEEQFF. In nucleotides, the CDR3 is TGTGCCAGTAGTATTGATGGGATGGACGAAGAGCAGTTCTTC. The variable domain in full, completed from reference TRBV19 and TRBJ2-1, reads DGGITQSPKYLFRKEGQNVTLSCEQNLNHDAMYWYRQDPGQGLRLIYYSQIVNDFQKGDIAEGYSVSREKKESFPLTVTSAQKNPTAFYLCASSIDGMDEEQFFGPGTRLTVL.